This paragraph covers one T cell receptor beta chain sequence. These data originate in a study of shared clonotypes between healthy human individuals. Study-level background: Each donor's CD4 naive and CD4 memory cells filled three plates apiece, CD8 naive two, and CD8 memory one.

With V trimmed by 5 bases and J by 3 bases, 4 bases remained unmatched. CDR3 length equals 15 residues. Germline V lookup: CDR1 ENHRY, CDR2 SYGVKD. Deep was the level at which the assay was run. Assay: immunoSEQ multiplex PCR; the TCRdb copy retains only in-frame clones and omits some. The sample gives over 950,000 clones, approximately 75% of which show up once; 0.85% to 1% is in the top ten. The sequencing input was memory CD4+ T cells from PBMCs. Subset indicated: CD45RA-negative fraction. The sequence was collected from a man between 18 and 29 years old in good health. Some clones in this sample may be carry-over from other donors' samples. The V call is TRBV10-3, the J call TRBJ2-1; 10 bases map to TRBD1. CDR3 bases: TGTGCCATCAGTCACGGACAGGGGGGCTACAATGAGCAGTTCTTC. Protein: CAISHGQGGYNEQFF.